This TCR beta chain was identified during a study of T cells in Graves' hyperthyroidism and ophthalmopathy. Study-wide results and caveats: Most thyroid clonotypes expanded above 0.001 appeared in blood too.

RNA transcripts served as the template for amplifying TCR beta CDR3 regions. First-round RT-PCR with HTBI primers amplified the TCR CDR3 region. TCRdb reprocessed the multiplex PCR reads via MiXCR and lists one record per CDR3 protein. There are 480,000 or so distinct CDR3 sequences in the sample; 13% to 15% occur only once, and less than 20% lies in the top ten. CDR1 is SGDLS, CDR2 YYNGEE, per germline. The CDR3 length is 14 residues. The ends were cut back, 4 bases at V and 0 bases at J, with 9 bases in the middle. This clonotype was detected many times. Its specificity is not known. This chain joins TRBV9 and TRBJ2-3; D remains unclear. This clonotype was sampled from a woman aged 18-35 years with Graves' hyperthyroidism. The sample taken for sequencing was blood. In DNA form, the CDR3 reads TGTGCCAGCAGCCAAAGGATAAGCACAGATACGCAGTATTTT. Protein: CASSQRISTDTQYF.